Listed below are T cell receptor beta chains from one sample, sequenced in a study of human T cells and chemical hapten exposure. TCRdb itself ran the RACE reads through MiXCR, one entry per CDR3 protein. The data hold approximately 46,000 distinct CDR3 sequences, with around a tenth observed a single time. The sample in question was whole blood, obtained in connection with sensitization to the hapten diphenylcyclopropenone (DPC). All receptors derive from a woman aged 30 to 39 with alopecia areata. Some clones in this sample may be carry-over from other donors' samples. The CDR3 runs from the conserved cysteine through the conserved F or W. The order of the fields is V gene, clone size, J gene, D gene, CDR3 protein, CDR3 DNA. D genes are given only for firm matches. The listing skips clone size in some rows; elsewhere it reads once, few, many or a size class.

TRBV5-1,.,TRBJ1-6,TRBD1,CASSLDGTAYSPLHF,TGCGCCAGCAGCTTGGACGGGACAGCTTATTCACCCCTCCACTTT
TRBV5-5,many,TRBJ1-3,TRBD1,CASSPGTGALVVSGNTIYF,TGTGCCAGCAGCCCGGGGACAGGGGCGCTTGTGGTCTCTGGAAACACCATATATTTT
TRBV6-1,many,TRBJ2-3,.,CASSELFTDTQYF,TGTGCCAGCAGTGAGCTCTTCACAGATACGCAGTATTTT
TRBV7-3,.,TRBJ2-2,TRBD2,CASSLESVLAGGRGTGELFF,TGTGCCAGCAGCTTAGAATCAGTACTAGCGGGGGGCCGAGGCACCGGGGAGCTGTTTTTT
TRBV7-2,few,TRBJ2-3,.,CASSWTKTITDTQYF,TGTGCCAGCAGCTGGACCAAGACAATAACAGATACGCAGTATTTT
TRBV6-6,few,TRBJ2-7,.,CATPAGYEQYF,TGTGCCACCCCCGCAGGGTACGAGCAGTACTTC
TRBV7-9,few,TRBJ2-3,.,CASSLGQREDTQYF,TGTGCCAGCAGCCTAGGACAGAGGGAAGATACGCAGTATTTT
TRBV6-2/TRBV6-3,many,TRBJ2-5,TRBD1,CASTLQGIRETQYF,TGTGCCAGCACCTTACAGGGGATCCGGGAGACCCAGTACTTC
TRBV5-5,few,TRBJ2-6,.,CASSLGTANVLTF,TGTGCCAGCAGCTTGGGGACGGCCAACGTCCTGACTTTC
TRBV2,many,TRBJ1-2,TRBD1,CASRPGQTNYGYTF,TGTGCCAGCAGGCCGGGACAGACTAACTATGGCTACACCTTC
TRBV19,.,TRBJ2-3,.,CASSIRRQTDTQYF,TGTGCCAGTAGTATCCGGAGACAAACAGATACGCAGTATTTT
TRBV9,many,TRBJ2-1,TRBD2,CASSPASGTYNEQFF,TGTGCCAGCAGCCCGGCTAGCGGGACCTACAATGAGCAGTTCTTC
TRBV20-1,few,TRBJ2-7,TRBD1,CSAPGQVDSGEQYF,TGCAGTGCTCCCGGACAGGTCGACTCTGGCGAGCAGTACTTC
TRBV27,few,TRBJ2-7,TRBD2,CASSRTSGGPYEQYF,TGTGCCAGCAGTAGGACTAGCGGGGGTCCCTACGAGCAGTACTTC
TRBV6-1,many,TRBJ2-6,.,CASSEKGVTGANVLTF,TGTGCCAGCAGTGAAAAAGGGGTCACTGGGGCCAACGTCCTGACTTTC
TRBV5-4,many,TRBJ1-3,.,CASSLGDTLSGNTIYF,TGTGCCAGCAGCTTGGGGGACACGCTCTCTGGAAACACCATATATTTT
TRBV7-2,.,TRBJ1-2,.,CASSSRTDPYTF,TGTGCCAGCAGCTCCCGGACAGATCCCTACACCTTC
TRBV3-1,many,TRBJ2-5,TRBD1,CASSQAGRQGMGETQYF,TGTGCCAGCAGCCAAGCTGGGAGACAGGGGATGGGAGAGACCCAGTACTTC
TRBV12-3/TRBV12-4,many,TRBJ2-1,.,CASSLRTGWYEQFF,TGTGCCAGCAGTCTGAGGACGGGTTGGTATGAGCAGTTCTTC
TRBV5-6,.,TRBJ2-7,.,CASSTDLNYEQYF,TGTGCCAGCAGCACGGACCTAAACTACGAGCAGTACTTC
TRBV29-1,.,TRBJ2-3,TRBD2,CSAGLAGHHQPTDTQYF,TGCAGCGCGGGACTAGCGGGGCACCACCAACCCACAGATACGCAGTATTTT
TRBV10-3,.,TRBJ2-7,.,CATARSSYEQYF,TGTGCCACCGCCCGGAGCTCCTACGAGCAGTACTTC
TRBV10-2,many,TRBJ2-1,.,CASSETYNEQFF,TGCGCCAGCAGTGAAACCTACAATGAGCAGTTCTTC
TRBV18,many,TRBJ2-1,.,CASSPETRVYNEQFF,TGTGCCAGCTCCCCAGAGACTAGAGTATACAATGAGCAGTTCTTC
TRBV27,many,TRBJ2-3,.,CASSYRDPITDTQYF,TGTGCCAGCAGTTACCGGGACCCCATCACAGATACGCAGTATTTT
TRBV7-6,few,TRBJ2-7,.,CASSFFAGASYEQYF,TGTGCCAGCAGCTTCTTCGCGGGGGCCTCCTACGAGCAGTACTTC
TRBV4-2,many,TRBJ2-1,TRBD2,CASSLRASGGGLAYNEQFF,TGTGCCAGCAGCCTTCGGGCTAGCGGGGGGGGTTTAGCCTACAATGAGCAGTTCTTC
TRBV7-9,few,TRBJ2-2,.,CASSHVTAGELFF,TGTGCCAGCAGCCATGTTACGGCCGGGGAGCTGTTTTTT
TRBV27,many,TRBJ1-4,.,CATGRSQGGEKLFF,TGTGCCACCGGGCGGTCTCAGGGAGGTGAAAAACTGTTTTTT